The next 26 T cell receptor beta chains were all read from a single sample in a study of cytomegalovirus exposure and HLA in healthy donors. A multiplex PCR was run with 60 Vbeta primers and 13 Jbeta primers. Using immunoSEQ multiplex PCR, the repertoire was profiled, and TCRdb retains in-frame clones only, with some absent. The sample has fewer than 40,000 clones, about 60% seen once. The specimen sequenced was PBMCs. The receptors derive from a man aged 45-60 years in good health and CMV-seropositive.

This chain joins TRBV5-1 and TRBJ1-1, with 8 bases lining up with TRBD1. Per the germline V gene, CDR1 is SGHRS and CDR2 is YFSETQ. The J segment lost 7 bases and the V segment lost 3 bases, leaving 8 bases of the junction unmatched. CDR3 length: 14 residues. The chain's CDR3 is CASSYNRQGREAFF. The CDR3 nucleotides read TGCGCCAGCAGCTACAATAGACAGGGGCGTGAAGCTTTCTTT.

The rearrangement uses TRBV28 and TRBJ1-5; D unresolved. The V and J ends lost 6 bases and 0 bases respectively, with 6 bases between them. The length of the CDR3 is 13 residues. Germline values: CDR1 MDHEN, CDR2 SYDVKM. The CDR3 region has the DNA TGTGCCAGCAGCGCTAGTAGCAATCAGCCCCAGCATTTT. Protein: CASSASSNQPQHF.

The chain carries TRBV7-3 and TRBJ1-1, with 7 bases fitting TRBD1. The V gene's germline CDR1 is SGHTA and CDR2 FQGTGA. J lost 7 bases, V lost 2 bases, and 7 bases had no gene match. The CDR3 runs to 14 residues. The CDR3 reads CASSLGAGGNEAFF. Here the CDR3 DNA reads TGTGCCAGCAGCTTAGGGGCAGGGGGTAATGAAGCTTTCTTT.

The V call is TRBV6-5, the J call TRBJ1-2; tentative D call: TRBD1 (5 bases). Deletions cut 2 bases from V and 7 bases from J, with 11 bases between. CDR1 MNHEY and CDR2 SVGAGI come from the germline V gene. The CDR3 has 13 amino acids. The CDR3 region has the DNA TGTGCCAGCAGTTACCTTCAGGGCGGTGGCTACACCTTC. Translating it yields CASSYLQGGGYTF.

The chain combines TRBV28 with TRBJ2-1; D is undetermined. Trimming took 2 bases from V and 4 from J, leaving 12 bases between them. The CDR3 has 15 amino acids. Germline-derived CDR1 and CDR2 are MDHEN and SYDVKM. The CDR3 protein is CASSLTNYPYNEQFF. CDR3 bases: TGTGCCAGCAGTTTAACCAACTATCCTTACAATGAGCAGTTCTTC.

The chain has TRBV23-1 and TRBJ1-2; 7 bases are shared with TRBD1. TRBV23-1 falls under the ORF class, with uncertain function. With 4 bases clipped from V and 0 bases from J, the junction kept 23 bases outside the gene matches. The CDR3 runs to 21 residues. The CDR3 DNA reads as TGCGCCAGCAGTCCCGGCCCCCGGCAGGGGGTACACCAACCTGCTAACTATGGCTACACCTTC. It encodes CASSPGPRQGVHQPANYGYTF.

V and J are TRBV4-1 and TRBJ2-7; 9 bases fit TRBD1. Trimming took 1 base from V and 6 from J; bases not matched to a gene: 10. CDR1 and CDR2 (germline): MGHRA, YSYEKL. This CDR3 has 16 residues. The CDR3 DNA reads TGCGCCAGCAGCCAAGCGGTGGGACAGGGTGGTCCCGAGCAGTACTTC. It is translated as CASSQAVGQGGPEQYF.

The rearrangement links TRBV7-9 to TRBJ2-3; 7 bases match TRBD2. This CDR3 has 16 residues. Germline V gene sequence: CDR1 SEHNR, CDR2 FQNEAQ (reference sequence). Losses at the gene ends were 1 base for V and 0 bases for J; bases not matched to a gene: 4. CDR3 region: CASSLGLSGSTDTQYF. The CDR3 DNA follows: TGTGCCAGCAGCTTAGGCCTTAGCGGGAGCACAGATACGCAGTATTTT.

This clone was counted between two and nine times. This chain connects TRBV4-2 to TRBJ2-1; a weak D match, TRBD2 (6 bases). The germline V and J ends were trimmed by 0 bases and 3 bases, with 15 bases remaining between them. The CDR3 extends over 17 amino acids. CDR1 LGHNA and CDR2 YNFKEQ come from the germline V gene. CDR3 protein: CASSQEEGRYYYNEQFF. CDR3 nucleotide sequence: TGTGCCAGCAGCCAAGAGGAGGGCAGGTACTACTACAATGAGCAGTTCTTC.

This clone came up a few times. The chain employs TRBV6-1 and TRBJ1-1; tentative D call: TRBD1 (5 bases). The germline V gene encodes CDR1 MNHNS and CDR2 SASEGT. The length of the CDR3 is 12 residues. V lost 5 bases, J lost 6 bases, and 10 bases lay in between. The CDR3 sequence is CASSPGFAEAFF. In nucleotides, the CDR3 is TGTGCCAGCAGTCCAGGGTTTGCTGAAGCTTTCTTT.

The gene calls are TRBV6-6 and TRBJ2-7; possible D gene TRBD2, 5 bases. This CDR3 has 13 residues. The germline V gene has CDR1 MNHNY and CDR2 SVGAGI (reference sequence). Trimming stripped 2 bases from V and 2 bases from J, with 7 bases between. CDR3 in amino acids: CASSYGSTYEQYF. CDR3 DNA: TGTGCCAGCAGTTACGGGAGCACCTACGAGCAGTACTTC.

The chain carries TRBV14 and TRBJ2-7, with 12 bases that match TRBD1. J gave up 7 bases and V 1 base, and 5 bases lay outside the gene matches. Per germline, CDR1 SGHDN and CDR2 FVKESK. The CDR3 totals 15 residues. This CDR3 is CASSQGGQGAAEQYF. The CDR3 coding sequence is TGTGCCAGCAGCCAAGGGGGACAGGGGGCGGCAGAGCAGTACTTC.

As regards this clone: Other DNA sequences in this specimen translate into the identical CDR3. V is TRBV10-3 and J is TRBJ1-5, with D hard to call. CDR1 and CDR2 from the germline V gene are ENHRY and SYGVKD. V was cut by 10 bases and J by 0 bases, with 7 bases left in between. The CDR3 length is 12 residues. The CDR3 sequence is CATASSNQPQHF. CDR3 DNA sequence: TGTGCCACCGCCAGTAGCAATCAGCCCCAGCATTTT.

The J gene is TRBJ2-7, the V gene TRBV5-5, with D hard to call. In germline, CDR1 is SGHKS, CDR2 YYEKEE (reference sequence). Trimming left V 3 bases short and J 4 bases short, with 8 bases between. The CDR3 loop spans 12 amino acids. The CDR3: CASSSRVYEQYF. The CDR3 nucleotides are TGTGCCAGCAGCTCTAGAGTTTACGAGCAGTACTTC.

This rearrangement joins TRBV13 to TRBJ2-2, with TRBD1 matching over 9 bases. The CDR3 covers 15 residues. V trimming: 5 bases; J trimming: 4 bases; junction bases outside the gene matches: 5. In germline, CDR1 is PRHDT, CDR2 FYEKMQ (reference sequence). The CDR3: CASSPDRGLTGELFF. The CDR3 coding sequence is TGTGCCAGCAGCCCGGACAGGGGCCTCACCGGGGAGCTGTTTTTT.

This clone was picked up a small number of times. This chain joins TRBV5-1 and TRBJ2-1, with D maybe TRBD1 (6 bases). This CDR3 region has 13 residues. Germline values: CDR1 SGHRS, CDR2 YFSETQ. V dropped 6 bases and J dropped 4 bases, with 11 bases sitting between them. The chain's CDR3 is CASNLGQYNEQFF. The CDR3 bases are TGCGCCAGCAATCTCGGACAGTACAATGAGCAGTTCTTC.

The chain is built from TRBV28 and TRBJ1-5, with a possible D match to TRBD1 (5 bases). Germline CDR1 MDHEN, CDR2 SYDVKM. This CDR3 spans 15 amino acids. Deletions cut 8 bases from V and 5 bases from J, with 19 bases between. CDR3 loop: CASLGGSWYDQPQHF. CDR3 nucleotide sequence: TGTGCCAGCCTGGGGGGGTCGTGGTATGATCAGCCCCAGCATTTT.

CDR3: CASSHTVNTEAFF. The DNA for the CDR3 is TGTGCCAGCAGTCATACAGTGAACACTGAAGCTTTCTTT. The chain links TRBV6-6 to TRBJ1-1, with D hard to call. Germline V lookup: CDR1 MNHNY, CDR2 SVGAGI (reference sequence). The CDR3 has 13 residues. The germline V and J ends were trimmed by 5 bases and 0 bases, with 7 bases remaining between them.

This clone appeared a single time. The V call is TRBV6-5, the J call TRBJ1-1; D ambiguous. There are 13 residues in the CDR3. CDR1 and CDR2 (germline): MNHEY, SVGAGI. Trimming pared 4 bases from V and 3 bases from J, leaving 9 bases between. DNA for the CDR3: TGTGCCAGCAGTTCCTGGGAGGACACTGAAGCTTTCTTT. Its protein is CASSSWEDTEAFF.

The CDR3 DNA is TGTGCCTGGAGTCTGTACAGGGCCTACGAGCAGTACTTC. Amino acids: CAWSLYRAYEQYF. This chain links TRBV30 with TRBJ2-7; possibly TRBD1 for D (6 bases). V was shortened by 2 bases and J by 2 bases, with 10 bases between the two germline ends. The V gene's germline CDR1 is GTSNPN and CDR2 SVGIG (reference sequence). CDR3 size: 13 residues.

This chain connects TRBV5-1 to TRBJ1-1; the match to TRBD1 covers 10 bases. The CDR3 covers 14 residues. The V gene end was trimmed by 4 bases and the J gene end by 3 bases; junction bases not matched to a gene: 3. Germline CDR1 and CDR2: SGHRS and YFSETQ. The CDR3 here is CASSQGQGHTEAFF. The DNA for the CDR3 is TGCGCCAGCAGCCAGGGACAGGGGCACACTGAAGCTTTCTTT.

The V gene is TRBV29-1, the J gene TRBJ2-3; no definite D call. The CDR3 spans 11 residues. V was shortened by 4 bases and J by 4 bases, with 6 bases between the two germline ends. Looked up from germline, CDR1 is SQVTM and CDR2 is ANQGSEA. The CDR3 nucleotides are TGCAGCGTTGGCTGGCCAGATACGCAGTATTTT. Protein: CSVGWPDTQYF.

The chain is built from TRBV7-2 and TRBJ1-5; D remains unclear. Germline V gene sequence: CDR1 SGHTA, CDR2 FQGNSA. V lost 1 base, J lost 4 bases, and 8 bases lay in between. The CDR3 totals 14 residues. CDR3 sequence: CASSLGGFNQPQHF. CDR3 nucleotide sequence: TGTGCCAGCAGCTTAGGCGGATTTAATCAGCCCCAGCATTTT.

The chain has TRBV25-1 and TRBJ1-1, with 9 bases identical to TRBD1. The CDR3 covers 13 residues. The V and J ends lost 4 bases and 4 bases, in that order; junction bases with no gene match: 1. Germline loops: CDR1 MGHDK, CDR2 SYGVNS. The CDR3 coding sequence is TGTGCCAGCAGTGGACAGGGGGGCACTGAAGCTTTCTTT. This encodes CASSGQGGTEAFF. Combining the CDR3 with reference TRBV25-1 and TRBJ1-1 gives the whole variable domain EADIYQTPRYLVIGTGKKITLECSQTMGHDKMYWYQQDPGMELHLIHYSYGVNSTEKGDLSSESTVSRIRTEHFPLTLESARPSHTSQYLCASSGQGGTEAFFGQGTRLTVV.

The genes are TRBV7-9 and TRBJ1-1; D is ambiguous. The germline V and J ends were trimmed by 4 bases and 7 bases, with 16 bases remaining between them. This CDR3 spans 14 amino acids. Germline lookup yields CDR1 SEHNR and CDR2 FQNEAQ (reference sequence). This CDR3 is CASSWSRGVSEAFF. The CDR3 nucleotides read TGTGCCAGCAGCTGGAGTCGCGGTGTAAGTGAAGCTTTCTTT.

CDR3 nucleotide sequence: TGCGCCAGCAGCTCAGGACAGGGGGCAGGAGATGGCTACACCTTC. The encoded protein is CASSSGQGAGDGYTF. This chain joins TRBV4-1 and TRBJ1-2; 11 nucleotides match TRBD1. The CDR3 has 15 residues. V was pared by 5 bases and J by 6 bases, with 8 bases of the junction left unmatched. CDR1 is MGHRA, CDR2 YSYEKL, per germline.